This TCR beta chain was recorded in a study of T cell responses to AZD1222 COVID-19 vaccine. Points from the study as a whole: No repertoire was sampled before or during the peak T cell response, only after it. When two AZD1222 doses had been given, Spike-specific TCR breadth and depth rose. Spike-spanning, vaccine-associated CD4 TCRs were dominant at 160-218 and 743-854. The reported proportion of spike-specific TCRs targeting unmutated variant regions was nearly half.

Concerning this clone itself: Its antigen is still unknown.

Sequencing was performed with immunoSEQ multiplex PCR; in TCRdb, only in-frame clones are kept and a portion is missing. Of 100,000 to 150,000 clones listed, more than 65% are singletons. The CDR3 is 16 residues long. Trimming removed 5 bases from V and 7 bases from J, with 21 bases in between. The V gene's germline CDR1 is SGHTA and CDR2 FQGNSA. The TCR was taken from an adult who received the AZD1222 COVID-19 vaccine. The V gene is TRBV7-2, the J gene TRBJ2-1; D is uncertain. Sequences were derived from peripheral blood, sampled 28 days after the second AZD1222 dose. CDR3 sequence: CASSTRKGRDVNEQFF. The CDR3 DNA reads TGTGCCAGCAGCACCCGGAAGGGCCGAGACGTAAATGAGCAGTTCTTC.